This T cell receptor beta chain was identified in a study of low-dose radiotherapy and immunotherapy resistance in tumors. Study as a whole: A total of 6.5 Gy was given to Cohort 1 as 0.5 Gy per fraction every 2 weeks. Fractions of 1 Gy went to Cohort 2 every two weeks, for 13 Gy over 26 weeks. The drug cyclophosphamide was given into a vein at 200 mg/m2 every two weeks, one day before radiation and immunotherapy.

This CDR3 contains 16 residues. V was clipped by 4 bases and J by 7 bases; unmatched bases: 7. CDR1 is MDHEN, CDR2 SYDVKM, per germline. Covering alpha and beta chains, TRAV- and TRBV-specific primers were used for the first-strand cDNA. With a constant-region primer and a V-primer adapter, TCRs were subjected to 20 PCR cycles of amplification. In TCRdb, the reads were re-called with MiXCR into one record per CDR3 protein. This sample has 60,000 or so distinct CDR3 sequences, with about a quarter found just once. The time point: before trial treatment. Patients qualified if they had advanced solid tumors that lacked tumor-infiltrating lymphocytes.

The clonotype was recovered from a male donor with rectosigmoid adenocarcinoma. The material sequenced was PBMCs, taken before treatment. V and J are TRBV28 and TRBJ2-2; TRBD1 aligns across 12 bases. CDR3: CASSSTGTGGNGELFF. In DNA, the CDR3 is TGTGCCAGCAGTTCAACCGGGACAGGGGGCAACGGGGAGCTGTTTTTT.